One and the same sample provided the 21 T cell receptor beta chains below, sequenced in a study of T cell changes during pregnancy in multiple sclerosis. The protocol was immunoSEQ multiplex PCR, while the TCRdb copy is restricted to in-frame clones and leaves out a portion. The table includes tens of thousands of clones, about 93% detected once. This specimen was peripheral blood, taken in the second trimester of pregnancy. These receptors were taken from a female donor in good health, enrolled as a control in a pregnancy study.

The chain joins TRBV7-2 to TRBJ1-1; the D gene is possibly TRBD1 (5 bases). The germline CDR1 and CDR2 sequences are SGHTA and FQGNSA. V lost 5 bases and J lost 0, with 19 bases in between. The CDR3 is 17 residues long. Written as DNA, the CDR3 is TGTGCCAGCAGCCGCCGGGCCCGACAGATAATGAACACTGAAGCTTTCTTT. Amino acids: CASSRRARQIMNTEAFF.

The chain is built from TRBV2 and TRBJ2-1, with 9 bases fitting TRBD2. The CDR3 totals 17 residues. The trim removed 6 bases at V and 0 bases at J, leaving 9 bases unmatched. From germline, CDR1 is SNHLY and CDR2 FYNNEI. Written as DNA, the CDR3 is TGTGCCAGCAGGTCCTTCCAAGCGGGGGGCTCCTACAATGAGCAGTTCTTC. It is translated as CASRSFQAGGSYNEQFF. The variable domain in full, with the rest retrieved from reference TRBV2 and TRBJ2-1, is EPEVTQTPSHQVTQMGQEVILRCVPISNHLYFYWYRQILGQKVEFLVSFYNNEISEKSEIFDDQFSVERPDGSNFTLKIRSTKLEDSAMYFCASRSFQAGGSYNEQFFGPGTRLTVL.

This clone was seen just once. The J gene is TRBJ2-7, the V gene TRBV5-6; TRBD1 matches 8 bases. V was pared by 3 bases and J by 3 bases, with 5 bases of the junction left unmatched. The germline gives CDR1 SGHDT, CDR2 YYEEEE. The CDR3 runs 14 residues. CDR3 protein: CASSYEDRGYEQYF. DNA of the CDR3: TGTGCCAGCAGCTACGAAGACAGGGGCTACGAGCAGTACTTC.

V and J are TRBV7-3 and TRBJ2-2, with 7 bases lining up with TRBD1. CDR1 is SGHTA and CDR2 is FQGTGA in the germline V gene. This CDR3 has 16 amino acids. V gave up 1 base and J gave up 3 bases; unmatched junction bases: 5. Here the CDR3 DNA reads TGTGCCAGCAGCTTAATCGCAGGGGGATACACCGGGGAGCTGTTTTTT. As protein: CASSLIAGGYTGELFF. Complete variable domain (other parts from reference TRBV7-3 and TRBJ2-2): GAGVSQTPSNKVTEKGKYVELRCDPISGHTALYWYRQSLGQGPEFLIYFQGTGAADDSGLPNDRFFAVRPEGSVSTLKIQRTERGDSAVYLCASSLIAGGYTGELFFGEGSRLTVL.

This clone has only one observation. The chain couples TRBV10-3 to TRBJ2-2; weak D call: TRBD1 (7 bases). CDR3 size: 16 residues. The germline V gene has CDR1 ENHRY and CDR2 SYGVKD. The V and J ends lost 6 bases and 2 bases respectively, with 16 bases between them. CDR3 sequence (DNA): TGTGCCATCAGCCAGGGGGGCAGGGGAAACACCGGGGAGCTGTTTTTT. It is translated as CAISQGGRGNTGELFF.

The V gene is TRBV7-7, the J gene TRBJ2-2; 9 bases match TRBD1. The V and J ends lost 5 bases and 1 base, in that order; junction bases with no gene match: 2. The germline V gene has CDR1 SSHAT and CDR2 FNYEAQ (reference sequence). This CDR3 contains 15 residues. The CDR3: CASSQGQGNTGELFF. Here the CDR3 DNA reads TGTGCCAGCAGCCAGGGACAGGGGAACACCGGGGAGCTGTTTTTT.

The V call is TRBV11-2, the J call TRBJ2-7, with 8 bases matching TRBD1. CDR3 size: 14 residues. CDR1 is SGHAT, CDR2 FQNNGV, per germline. With V trimmed by 3 bases and J by 2 bases, 3 bases remained unmatched. The CDR3 sequence: CASSLDREAYEQYF. The CDR3 DNA follows: TGTGCCAGCAGCTTGGACAGGGAGGCCTACGAGCAGTACTTC.

The chain is built from TRBV5-4 and TRBJ1-5; unclear D gene. CDR1 SGHNT and CDR2 YYREEE come from the germline V gene (reference sequence). Deletions cut 4 bases from V and 0 bases from J, with 8 bases between. This CDR3 comprises 14 residues. DNA for the CDR3: TGTGCCAGCAGCCTGGGTAATAGCAATCAGCCCCAGCATTTT. This encodes CASSLGNSNQPQHF.

The chain joins TRBV19 to TRBJ2-3, with D perhaps matching TRBD2 (7 bases). CDR1 is LNHDA and CDR2 is SQIVND in the germline V gene (reference sequence). The CDR3 contains 19 residues. V was trimmed by 5 bases and J by 0 bases, leaving 24 bases between them. The CDR3 DNA follows: TGTGCCAGTAGTCCAATATTCGCGGGGGCTGATATAAGCACAGATACGCAGTATTTT. Its translation is CASSPIFAGADISTDTQYF.

This rearrangement joins TRBV19 to TRBJ1-4; the D is unclear. Germline CDR1 reads LNHDA; CDR2 reads SQIVND (reference sequence). This CDR3 contains 14 residues. V was shortened by 4 bases and J by 7 bases, with 13 bases between the two germline ends. The CDR3 here is CASSTERAREKLFF. The CDR3, as DNA: TGTGCCAGTAGTACTGAGCGTGCGCGTGAAAAACTGTTTTTT.

There are a few counts of this clone. This sequence joins TRBV29-1 and TRBJ2-7, with D perhaps matching TRBD1 (6 bases). V dropped 7 bases and J dropped 4 bases, with 14 bases sitting between them. Germline CDR1 SQVTM, CDR2 ANQGSEA. The CDR3 runs to 12 residues. The CDR3 DNA follows: TGCAGCGCTATGGGGGCAGGGTACGAGCAGTACTTC. As protein: CSAMGAGYEQYF.

The J gene is TRBJ1-1, the V gene TRBV5-1; TRBD1 aligns across 10 bases. The germline V gene encodes CDR1 SGHRS and CDR2 YFSETQ. The CDR3 has 17 amino acids. The ends lost 0 bases at V and 4 bases at J; junction bases unmatched: 9. In DNA form, the CDR3 reads TGCGCCAGCAGCTTGGTGGGACAGGGGTTAAGGAGCACTGAAGCTTTCTTT. As protein: CASSLVGQGLRSTEAFF.

J is TRBJ1-2 and V is TRBV27; 10 bases agree with TRBD1. CDR1 MNHEY and CDR2 SMNVEV come from the germline V gene (reference sequence). V was pared by 6 bases and J by 0 bases, with 4 bases of the junction left unmatched. This CDR3 region has 15 residues. Written as DNA, the CDR3 is TGTGCCAGCAGCCGACAGGGGGCTCCTAACTATGGCTACACCTTC. Translated, it gives CASSRQGAPNYGYTF.

This rearrangement joins TRBV10-3 to TRBJ2-1; 16 bases fit TRBD2. Germline lookup yields CDR1 ENHRY and CDR2 SYGVKD. Trimming removed 5 bases from V and 5 bases from J; junction bases left unmatched: 3. The CDR3 is made up of 16 amino acids. Here the CDR3 DNA reads TGTGCCATCAGTCCGGGACTAGCGGGGGGGCACAATGAGCAGTTCTTC. It codes for CAISPGLAGGHNEQFF.

The chain links TRBV4-2 to TRBJ2-5, with D perhaps matching TRBD2 (5 bases). Germline-derived CDR1 and CDR2 are LGHNA and YNFKEQ. The CDR3 runs to 18 residues. Trimming cost V 1 base and J 2 bases, with 20 bases left between them. The CDR3 spells CASSQVVSGSGIQETQYF. CDR3 bases: TGTGCCAGCAGCCAAGTCGTCTCGGGGAGTGGAATACAAGAGACCCAGTACTTC.

The chain has TRBV6-5 and TRBJ2-1; TRBD1 might be the D (5 bases). Germline CDR1 and CDR2: MNHEY and SVGAGI. The CDR3 spans 14 residues. V was clipped by 6 bases and J by 4 bases, with 13 bases between them. The CDR3 DNA is TGTGCCAGCAGCATAGACAGCCTATACAATGAGCAGTTCTTC. This translates into CASSIDSLYNEQFF.

This chain links TRBV6-5 with TRBJ1-1; 7 nucleotides align to TRBD1. J lost 11 bases, V lost 7 bases, and 13 bases had no gene match. Germline values: CDR1 MNHEY, CDR2 SVGAGI. The CDR3 contains 13 residues. DNA of the CDR3: TGTGCCAGCAAAGAGGGGGCGACATCGACCGCTTTCTTT. It is translated as CASKEGATSTAFF.

The chain carries TRBV14 and TRBJ1-2; D may be TRBD1 (6 bases). V lost 0 bases and J lost 4, with 9 bases in between. The CDR3 is 14 residues long. Per the germline V gene, CDR1 is SGHDN and CDR2 is FVKESK. CDR3 protein: CASSQDRGSYGYTF. CDR3 nucleotide sequence: TGTGCCAGCAGCCAAGACAGGGGAAGCTATGGCTACACCTTC.

The J gene is TRBJ2-7, the V gene TRBV5-8; the match to TRBD1 covers 9 bases. Losses at the gene ends were 3 bases for V and 2 bases for J; bases not matched to a gene: 3. The CDR3 contains 14 residues. CDR1 is SGHTS, CDR2 YDEGEE, per germline. The CDR3 sequence is CASSYGQGPYEQYF. Here the CDR3 DNA reads TGTGCCAGCAGCTACGGACAGGGGCCCTACGAGCAGTACTTC.

This chain connects TRBV19 to TRBJ2-4; weak D call: TRBD2 (6 bases). CDR1 and CDR2 from the germline V gene are LNHDA and SQIVND (reference sequence). V lost 7 bases, J lost 3 bases, and 13 bases lay in between. This CDR3 is 14 amino acids long. The CDR3 nucleotides read TGTGCCAGTACTAATAGCGGCGACAAAAACATTCAGTACTTC. The encoded protein is CASTNSGDKNIQYF. The full variable domain, in which reference TRBV19 and TRBJ2-4 provide the parts outside the CDR3, is DGGITQSPKYLFRKEGQNVTLSCEQNLNHDAMYWYRQDPGQGLRLIYYSQIVNDFQKGDIAEGYSVSREKKESFPLTVTSAQKNPTAFYLCASTNSGDKNIQYFGAGTRLSVL.

The CDR3: CASSLGGTGGVPQYF. DNA for the CDR3: TGTGCCAGCAGCTTAGGGGGTACGGGGGGGGTCCCCCAGTACTTC. The rearrangement joins TRBV11-2 to TRBJ2-5; 8 bases fit TRBD2. The CDR3 is 15 amino acids. Germline-derived CDR1 and CDR2 are SGHAT and FQNNGV. With V trimmed by 1 base and J by 9 bases, 10 bases remained unmatched.